Shown below are 26 T cell receptor beta chains from a single sample sequenced in a study of immune cell composition in non-small cell lung cancer. Profiling relied on immunoSEQ multiplex PCR, and the TCRdb table lists in-frame clones only, not all of them. The sample holds about 4,900 clones, over 60% seen once. The normal lung sample lay at least 3 cm, and maximally far, from the tumour. The sample comprised non-adjacent lung tissue. These receptors all stem from a human donor with non-small cell lung cancer.

As for this clone: Other DNA sequences in the same sample also yield this CDR3. This chain connects TRBV9 to TRBJ2-5; TRBD2 agrees at 7 bases. The CDR3 has 14 residues. With 0 bases clipped from V and 3 bases from J, the junction kept 2 bases outside the gene matches. The germline gives CDR1 SGDLS, CDR2 YYNGEE. The CDR3 here is CASSVGGGKETQYF. The CDR3 bases are TGTGCCAGCAGCGTAGGGGGAGGGAAAGAGACCCAGTACTTC. The full variable domain, in which reference TRBV9 and TRBJ2-5 provide the parts outside the CDR3, is DSGVTQTPKHLITATGQRVTLRCSPRSGDLSVYWYQQSLDQGLQFLIQYYNGEERAKGNILERFSAQQFPDLHSELNLSSLELGDSALYFCASSVGGGKETQYFGPGTRLLVL.

The V gene is TRBV6-5, the J gene TRBJ1-1; 7 bases map to TRBD1. Germline V lookup: CDR1 MNHEY, CDR2 SVGAGI. The V gene end was trimmed by 4 bases and the J gene end by 6 bases; junction bases not matched to a gene: 5. The CDR3 is 13 amino acids. CDR3 sequence (DNA): TGTGCCAGCAGTTTCCGGGACAGATCTGAAGCTTTCTTT. Its protein is CASSFRDRSEAFF.

The V call is TRBV2, the J call TRBJ1-2; D gene unclear. Trimming cost V 4 bases and J 1 base, with 16 bases left between them. The CDR3 has 16 residues. CDR1 SNHLY and CDR2 FYNNEI come from the germline V gene. The DNA for the CDR3 is TGTGCCAGCAGTGCAAAGCCCCCGCCGGGTAACTATGGCTACACCTTC. Its translation: CASSAKPPPGNYGYTF.

V is TRBV6-5 and J is TRBJ2-7, with D unresolved. CDR1 MNHEY and CDR2 SVGAGI come from the germline V gene. V was trimmed by 8 bases and J by 6 bases, leaving 20 bases between them. This CDR3 is built from 14 residues. For the CDR3, the DNA is TGTGCCAGCTGGTCCCCCACAGACCCCCGCGAGCAGTACTTC. This sequence encodes CASWSPTDPREQYF.

The J gene is TRBJ2-7, the V gene TRBV28; D not resolved. The V gene lost 7 bases and the J gene lost 3 bases, with 7 bases spanning the gap. The CDR3 runs to 11 residues. Germline loops: CDR1 MDHEN, CDR2 SYDVKM. CDR3 sequence: CASTNFYEQYF. Here the CDR3 DNA reads TGTGCCAGCACCAATTTCTACGAGCAGTACTTC. Based on the CDR3 plus reference TRBV28 and TRBJ2-7, the full variable domain is DVKVTQSSRYLVKRTGEKVFLECVQDMDHENMFWYRQDPGLGLRLIYFSYDVKMKEKGDIPEGYSVSREKKERFSLILESASTNQTSMYLCASTNFYEQYFGPGTRLTVT.

This sequence joins TRBV5-4 and TRBJ2-7; tentatively, D is TRBD1 (6 bases). The CDR3 has 15 residues. Trimming removed 1 base at V and 5 bases at J, with 16 bases between. Germline CDR1 and CDR2: SGHNT and YYREEE (reference sequence). CDR3 region: CASSLSGPRGDEQYF. The CDR3 DNA is TGTGCCAGCAGCTTGTCAGGGCCCAGGGGCGACGAGCAGTACTTC. The whole variable domain, remainder taken from reference TRBV5-4 and TRBJ2-7, is ETGVTQSPTHLIKTRGQQVTLRCSSQSGHNTVSWYQQALGQGPQFIFQYYREEENGRGNFPPRFSGLQFPNYSSELNVNALELDDSALYLCASSLSGPRGDEQYFGPGTRLTVT.

The CDR3 here is CASSQDPPNRGLGGYTF. CDR3 nucleotides: TGTGCCAGCAGCCAAGATCCCCCCAACAGGGGGTTAGGCGGCTACACCTTC. The chain has TRBV4-2 and TRBJ1-2; 8 nucleotides line up with TRBD1. In germline, CDR1 is LGHNA, CDR2 YNFKEQ. The CDR3 consists of 17 residues. The J segment lost 8 bases and the V segment lost 0 bases, leaving 14 bases of the junction unmatched.

This chain joins TRBV19 and TRBJ1-5, with 7 bases identical to TRBD1. The CDR3 runs to 14 residues. Trimming took 2 bases from V and 9 from J; bases not matched to a gene: 7. CDR1 and CDR2 from the germline V gene are LNHDA and SQIVND (reference sequence). The CDR3: CASSIRQGWAPQHF. The CDR3 nucleotides are TGTGCCAGTAGTATAAGACAGGGATGGGCGCCCCAGCATTTT.

The table lists this clone with a few counts. The rearrangement joins TRBV13 to TRBJ1-2, with TRBD1 as a possible D gene (6 bases). The CDR3 length is 12 residues. The germline V and J ends were trimmed by 6 bases and 8 bases, with 13 bases remaining between them. CDR1 and CDR2 (germline): PRHDT, FYEKMQ (reference sequence). The CDR3 sequence is CASSTRGSGYTF. For the CDR3, the DNA is TGTGCCAGCAGTACGAGGGGGAGCGGCTACACCTTC.

The rearrangement links TRBV7-6 to TRBJ2-7, with a tentative D call TRBD1 (6 bases). The germline V and J ends were trimmed by 2 bases and 3 bases, with 8 bases remaining between them. There are 13 residues in the CDR3. CDR1 is SGHVS, CDR2 FNYEAQ, per germline. Here the CDR3 DNA reads TGTGCCAGCAGCTTAACAGGGAACTACGAGCAGTACTTC. Encoded protein: CASSLTGNYEQYF.

The chain uses TRBV20-1 and TRBJ2-7; TRBD1 matches 10 bases. This CDR3 has 11 amino acids. The V gene end was trimmed by 7 bases and the J gene end by 5 bases; junction bases not matched to a gene: 2. Germline V CDR1 and CDR2: DFQATT, SNEGSKA (reference sequence). For the CDR3, the DNA is TGCAGTGGGGACAGGGGCGACGAGCAGTACTTC. It specifies CSGDRGDEQYF.

The J gene is TRBJ2-3, the V gene TRBV10-2; a weak D match, TRBD2 (5 bases). CDR3 length: 15 residues. Germline CDR1 is WSHSY and CDR2 is SAAADI. The ends were cut back, 8 bases at V and 0 bases at J, with 15 bases in the middle. The CDR3 DNA reads TGCGCCAGCCTGCGGGTACAGCCTAGCACAGATACGCAGTATTTT. Translating it yields CASLRVQPSTDTQYF.

J is TRBJ2-3 and V is TRBV4-1; 8 positions agree with TRBD2. Looked up from germline, CDR1 is MGHRA and CDR2 is YSYEKL. The CDR3 runs to 17 residues. The ends lost 4 bases at V and 0 bases at J; junction bases unmatched: 9. CDR3 in amino acids: CASSLGRGGASTDTQYF. The CDR3 region has the DNA TGCGCCAGCAGCCTCGGACGGGGGGGGGCAAGCACAGATACGCAGTATTTT.

The rearrangement uses TRBV5-6 and TRBJ1-6; TRBD1 is a possible D gene (5 bases). Looked up from germline, CDR1 is SGHDT and CDR2 is YYEEEE. Trimming took off 2 bases at V and 6 bases at J, with 18 bases between the two ends. This CDR3 has 17 amino acids. The CDR3 DNA follows: TGTGCCAGCAGCTTAGGTAGTGGGGCGGGGACTAATTCACCCCTCCACTTT. Residues: CASSLGSGAGTNSPLHF.

The chain combines TRBV29-1 with TRBJ2-7; 11 bases map to TRBD2. Germline CDR1 and CDR2: SQVTM and ANQGSEA. The trim removed 7 bases at V and 0 bases at J, leaving 5 bases unmatched. The CDR3 is 14 amino acids. CDR3 coding DNA: TGCAGCGCTGGGACTAGCGGCCCCTCCTACGAGCAGTACTTC. Its translation is CSAGTSGPSYEQYF.

The V and J genes are TRBV25-1 and TRBJ2-7, with 10 bases lining up with TRBD2. The CDR3 is 14 residues long. The germline gives CDR1 MGHDK, CDR2 SYGVNS. After removal of 1 base from V and 6 bases from J, the junction contained 3 bases not matched to a gene. The CDR3 region is CASSEFLAGAEQYF. CDR3 sequence (DNA): TGTGCCAGCAGTGAATTCCTAGCGGGAGCCGAGCAGTACTTC.

The chain uses TRBV28 and TRBJ2-7; 9 nucleotides line up with TRBD2. Looked up from germline, CDR1 is MDHEN and CDR2 is SYDVKM. The length of the CDR3 is 18 residues. After removal of 2 bases from V and 5 bases from J, the junction contained 16 bases not matched to a gene. The CDR3 DNA reads as TGTGCCAGCAGTTTAGGGGGGTTCGGAGCGGGAGGCGTCGACGAGCAGTACTTC. It codes for CASSLGGFGAGGVDEQYF. Based on the CDR3 plus reference TRBV28 and TRBJ2-7, the full variable domain is DVKVTQSSRYLVKRTGEKVFLECVQDMDHENMFWYRQDPGLGLRLIYFSYDVKMKEKGDIPEGYSVSREKKERFSLILESASTNQTSMYLCASSLGGFGAGGVDEQYFGPGTRLTVT.

The chain joins TRBV4-1 to TRBJ2-6; TRBD2 aligns across 12 bases. This CDR3 is 19 amino acids long. V was clipped by 4 bases and J by 0 bases; unmatched bases: 7. Germline CDR1 MGHRA, CDR2 YSYEKL. CDR3 sequence reads: CASSPDGLAGYSGANVLTF. DNA of the CDR3: TGCGCCAGCAGCCCCGATGGACTAGCGGGATACTCTGGGGCCAACGTCCTGACTTTC.

The V gene is TRBV10-3, the J gene TRBJ2-7; 7 bases agree with TRBD2. Trimming removed 2 bases from V and 3 bases from J; junction bases left unmatched: 4. Germline CDR1 reads ENHRY; CDR2 reads SYGVKD. The CDR3 is 14 residues long. As DNA, the CDR3 is TGTGCCATCAGTGAGCGGGAGGTGGGCTACGAGCAGTACTTC. It is translated as CAISEREVGYEQYF.

The genes are TRBV11-2 and TRBJ2-3, with a tentative D call TRBD1 (6 bases). The ends were cut back, 3 bases at V and 2 bases at J, with 9 bases in the middle. Per the germline V gene, CDR1 is SGHAT and CDR2 is FQNNGV. The CDR3 extends over 14 amino acids. The CDR3 sequence is CASSLDRITDTQYF. CDR3 sequence (DNA): TGTGCCAGCAGCTTGGACAGAATCACAGATACGCAGTATTTT.

This clone was seen a few times. The chain employs TRBV25-1 and TRBJ2-7; the match to TRBD1 covers 10 bases. The CDR3 has 17 residues. Per germline, CDR1 MGHDK and CDR2 SYGVNS. V shed 4 bases and J 1 base; nucleotides not matched to a gene: 10. The CDR3 sequence: CASSAPWTGGFSYEQYF. The DNA for the CDR3 is TGTGCCAGCAGTGCTCCGTGGACAGGGGGGTTTTCCTACGAGCAGTACTTC.

This clone rates as medium-sized. V is TRBV28 and J is TRBJ2-7, with D perhaps TRBD1 (6 bases). The CDR3 spans 15 residues. Trimming pared 5 bases from V and 5 bases from J, leaving 19 bases between. CDR1 and CDR2 (germline): MDHEN, SYDVKM. This chain's CDR3 is CASSPHKPDRNEQYF. For the CDR3, the DNA is TGTGCCAGCAGTCCTCATAAGCCCGACAGGAACGAGCAGTACTTC. The whole variable domain, remainder taken from reference TRBV28 and TRBJ2-7, is DVKVTQSSRYLVKRTGEKVFLECVQDMDHENMFWYRQDPGLGLRLIYFSYDVKMKEKGDIPEGYSVSREKKERFSLILESASTNQTSMYLCASSPHKPDRNEQYFGPGTRLTVT.

The CDR3 here is CASSFERRLAKNIQYF. For the CDR3, the DNA is TGTGCCAGCAGCTTTGAGCGGCGACTAGCCAAAAACATTCAGTACTTC. This chain connects TRBV21-1 to TRBJ2-4; the D call TRBD2 from the table was never checked on the DNA. TRBV21-1 is deemed a pseudogene. The CDR3 covers 16 residues.

The chain uses TRBV5-4 and TRBJ1-2, with TRBD1 identical over 7 bases. The J segment lost 1 base and the V segment lost 4 bases, leaving 7 bases of the junction unmatched. The CDR3 spans 15 residues. Per the germline V gene, CDR1 is SGHNT and CDR2 is YYREEE (reference sequence). CDR3 amino acids: CASSAPQGRNYGYTF. The CDR3 region has the DNA TGTGCCAGCAGCGCCCCACAGGGGCGTAACTATGGCTACACCTTC.

The CDR3 DNA sequence: TGCGCCAGCAGCTTGGGGACTAGCGGGGGGGTAACGAACACCGGGGAGCTGTTTTTT. It yields the protein CASSLGTSGGVTNTGELFF. V is TRBV5-1 and J is TRBJ2-2, with 15 bases aligning to TRBD2. V shed 0 bases and J 0 bases; nucleotides not matched to a gene: 3. CDR1 SGHRS and CDR2 YFSETQ come from the germline V gene. The CDR3 is made up of 19 amino acids.

The chain recombines TRBV5-4 with TRBJ2-7, with 9 bases aligning to TRBD2. CDR1 is SGHNT, CDR2 YYREEE, per germline (reference sequence). The V segment lost 0 bases and the J segment 1 base; nucleotides outside the gene matches: 2. This CDR3 is 15 amino acids long. The CDR3 coding sequence is TGTGCCAGCAGCTTGGAGACTAGCGGATCCTACGAGCAGTACTTC. Protein: CASSLETSGSYEQYF.